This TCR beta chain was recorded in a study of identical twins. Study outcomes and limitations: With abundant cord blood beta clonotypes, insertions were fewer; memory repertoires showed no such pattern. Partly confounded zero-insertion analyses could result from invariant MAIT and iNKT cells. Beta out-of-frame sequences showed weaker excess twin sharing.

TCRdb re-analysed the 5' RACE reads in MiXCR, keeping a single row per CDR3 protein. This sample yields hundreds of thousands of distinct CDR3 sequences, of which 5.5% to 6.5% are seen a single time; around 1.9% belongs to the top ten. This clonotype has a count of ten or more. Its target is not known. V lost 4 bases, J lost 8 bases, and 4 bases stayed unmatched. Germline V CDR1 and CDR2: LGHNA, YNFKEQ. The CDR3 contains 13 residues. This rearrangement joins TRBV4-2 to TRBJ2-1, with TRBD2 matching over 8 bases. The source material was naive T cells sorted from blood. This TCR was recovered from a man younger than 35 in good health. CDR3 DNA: TGTGCCAGCAGCCCGGCGGGAGGCGATGAGCAGTTCTTC. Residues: CASSPAGGDEQFF.